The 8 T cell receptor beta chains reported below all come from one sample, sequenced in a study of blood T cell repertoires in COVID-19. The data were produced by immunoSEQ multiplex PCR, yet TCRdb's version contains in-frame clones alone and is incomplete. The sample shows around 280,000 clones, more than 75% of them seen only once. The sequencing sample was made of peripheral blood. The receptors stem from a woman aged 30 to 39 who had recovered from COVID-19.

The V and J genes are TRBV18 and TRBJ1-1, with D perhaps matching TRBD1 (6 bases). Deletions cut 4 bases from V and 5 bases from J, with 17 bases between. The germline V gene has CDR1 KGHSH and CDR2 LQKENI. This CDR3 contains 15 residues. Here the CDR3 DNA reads TGTGCCAGCTCACAGAGGTGGAAGGGGGAAACTGAAGCTTTCTTT. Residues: CASSQRWKGETEAFF.

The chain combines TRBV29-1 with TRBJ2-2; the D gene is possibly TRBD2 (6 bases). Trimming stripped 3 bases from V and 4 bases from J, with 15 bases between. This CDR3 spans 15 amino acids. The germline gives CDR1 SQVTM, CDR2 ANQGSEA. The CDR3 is CSVDGGTEVTGELFF. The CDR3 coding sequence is TGCAGCGTTGACGGCGGGACGGAAGTCACCGGGGAGCTGTTTTTT.

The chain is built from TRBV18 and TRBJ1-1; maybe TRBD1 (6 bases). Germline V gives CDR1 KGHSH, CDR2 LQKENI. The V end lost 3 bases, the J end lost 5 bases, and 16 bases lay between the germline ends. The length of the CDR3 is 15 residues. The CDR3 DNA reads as TGTGCCAGCTCACCCGGGAGGACAGAGACGACTGAAGCTTTCTTT. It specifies CASSPGRTETTEAFF.

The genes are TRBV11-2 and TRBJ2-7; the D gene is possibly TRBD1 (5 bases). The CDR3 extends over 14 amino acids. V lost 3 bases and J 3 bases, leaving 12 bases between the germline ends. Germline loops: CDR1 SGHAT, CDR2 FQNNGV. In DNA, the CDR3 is TGTGCCAGCAGCTTTTACGCAGGGATCTACGAGCAGTACTTC. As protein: CASSFYAGIYEQYF.

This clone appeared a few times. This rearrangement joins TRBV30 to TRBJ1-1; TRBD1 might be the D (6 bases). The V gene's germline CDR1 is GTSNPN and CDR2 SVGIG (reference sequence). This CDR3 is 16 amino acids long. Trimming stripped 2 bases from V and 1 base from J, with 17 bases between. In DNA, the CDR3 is TGTGCCTGGAGTCCCCTACGGCAGACAGGGAACACTGAAGCTTTCTTT. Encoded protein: CAWSPLRQTGNTEAFF. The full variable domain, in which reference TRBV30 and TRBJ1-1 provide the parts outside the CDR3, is SQTIHQWPATLVQPVGSPLSLECTVEGTSNPNLYWYRQAAGRGLQLLFYSVGIGQISSEVPQNLSASRPQDRQFILSSKKLLLSDSGFYLCAWSPLRQTGNTEAFFGQGTRLTVV.

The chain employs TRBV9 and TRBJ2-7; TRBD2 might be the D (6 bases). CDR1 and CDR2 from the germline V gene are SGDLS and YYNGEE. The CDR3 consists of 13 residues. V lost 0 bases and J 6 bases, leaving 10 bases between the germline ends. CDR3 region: CASSVAGDGEQYF. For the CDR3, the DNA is TGTGCCAGCAGCGTAGCGGGGGACGGCGAGCAGTACTTC.

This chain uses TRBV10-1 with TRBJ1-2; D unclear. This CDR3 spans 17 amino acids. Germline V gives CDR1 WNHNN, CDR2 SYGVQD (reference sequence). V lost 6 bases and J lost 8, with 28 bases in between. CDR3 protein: CASRRSTVLFLCVGYTF. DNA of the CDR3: TGCGCCAGCAGGCGAAGCACTGTCCTTTTCCTTTGCGTGGGCTACACCTTC.

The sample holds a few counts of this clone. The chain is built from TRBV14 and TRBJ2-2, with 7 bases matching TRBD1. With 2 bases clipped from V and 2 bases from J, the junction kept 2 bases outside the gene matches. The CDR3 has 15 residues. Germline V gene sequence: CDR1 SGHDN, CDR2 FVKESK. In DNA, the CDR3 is TGTGCCAGCAGCCAACGACAGGGAAACACCGGGGAGCTGTTTTTT. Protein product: CASSQRQGNTGELFF.